This T cell receptor beta chain was observed in a study of CD8 T cells in ankylosing spondylitis. This clonotype has only a few counts. Its antigen is currently unknown. This CDR3 spans 15 amino acids. V lost 5 bases, J lost 4 bases, and 6 bases stayed unmatched. The study's findings and limits: Several of the motif variants were reported before in synovial fluid and blood from reactive arthritis. Disease-linked clones reportedly showed significant enrichment in matched ankylosing spondylitis synovial fluid. Peripheral blood samples showed relatively rare disease-linked clones, and these clones were CD8+. Characteristic of ankylosing spondylitis blood, it appeared, was a TCR beta motif comprising about eight highly homologous variants.

Generation of TCR beta libraries employed quantitative 5'-RACE incorporating molecular barcodes. TCRdb re-analysed the 5' RACE reads in MiXCR, keeping a single row per CDR3 protein. This sample yields hundreds of thousands of distinct CDR3 sequences, of which 12% are seen a single time; 0.51% belongs to the top ten. The sample comprised blood, either unsorted or a sorted T cell fraction (not recorded which). The TCR originated in a male donor with ankylosing spondylitis. The chain links TRBV12-3 or TRBV12-4 to TRBJ1-5; TRBD1 aligns across 9 bases. The CDR3 loop reads CASSEDRGYNQPQHF. The CDR3 bases are TGTGCCAGCAGTGAGGACAGGGGCTATAATCAGCCCCAGCATTTT.